A single sample gave rise to the 16 T cell receptor beta chains below, sequenced in a study of T-cell reconstitution after alpha-beta-depleted transplantation in children. The library targeted TCRbeta and was prepared with unique molecular identifiers. TCRdb processed the PCR reads anew with MiXCR; each CDR3 protein has one entry. This table holds roughly 500,000 distinct CDR3 sequences, roughly a tenth found once. This sample comprised PBMCs, obtained before TCRalphabeta/CD19-depleted stem cell transplant. These receptors were obtained from a child under 10 years old with inherited bone marrow failure, due to receive a stem cell transplant.

This clonotype was counted many times. The chain carries TRBV20-1 and TRBJ2-7; no definite D call. The CDR3 runs to 14 residues. Trimming took off 2 bases at V and 0 bases at J, with 11 bases between the two ends. Germline CDR1 reads DFQATT; CDR2 reads SNEGSKA (reference sequence). In nucleotides, the CDR3 is TGCAGTGCTAGACCTCCCGGTCGCTCCTACGAGCAGTACTTC. Amino acids: CSARPPGRSYEQYF.

In its sample, this clonotype was seen many times. The genes are TRBV20-1 and TRBJ1-5; no reliable D call. This CDR3 region has 16 residues. With 0 bases removed from V and 2 bases from J, the gap between germline ends came to 14 bases. CDR1 is DFQATT and CDR2 is SNEGSKA in the germline V gene (reference sequence). This CDR3 reads CSARDLRAEGNQPQHF. CDR3 DNA: TGCAGTGCTAGAGATCTGAGGGCGGAGGGCAATCAGCCCCAGCATTTT.

In this sample, this clonotype turned up many times. The chain carries TRBV15 and TRBJ2-4; TRBD1 agrees at 8 bases. The germline CDR1 and CDR2 sequences are LNHNV and YYDKDF (reference sequence). The CDR3 runs 15 residues. Trimming at V came to 4 bases and at J to 0 bases, leaving 2 bases not matched to a gene. CDR3: CATSKDRVAKNIQYF. The CDR3 DNA follows: TGTGCCACCAGCAAGGACAGGGTAGCCAAAAACATTCAGTACTTC.

This clonotype was detected only a few times. The chain joins TRBV7-6 to TRBJ2-7; D not resolved. From germline, CDR1 is SGHVS and CDR2 FNYEAQ. CDR3 length: 13 residues. Trimming took off 5 bases at V and 6 bases at J, with 14 bases between the two ends. CDR3 bases: TGTGCCAGCAGCCCCCAGGTATTGGGCGAGCAGTACTTC. Protein product: CASSPQVLGEQYF.

This clonotype has a count of ten or more. The chain recombines TRBV9 with TRBJ1-6; D is ambiguous. Trimming cost V 3 bases and J 11 bases, with 21 bases left between them. The CDR3 has 16 residues. Per the germline V gene, CDR1 is SGDLS and CDR2 is YYNGEE. CDR3: CASSAAPQAQAAPLHF. The CDR3 region has the DNA TGTGCCAGCAGCGCAGCCCCGCAGGCCCAAGCGGCACCCCTCCACTTT.

The V call is TRBV19, the J call TRBJ2-2; D gene uncertain. Germline-derived CDR1 and CDR2 are LNHDA and SQIVND (reference sequence). The length of the CDR3 is 14 residues. Trimming took 1 base from V and 1 from J, leaving 4 bases between them. CDR3 DNA sequence: TGTGCCAGTAGTATAGGGGAGAACACCGGGGAGCTGTTTTTT. Amino acid sequence: CASSIGENTGELFF.

This clonotype was observed at least ten times. The chain recombines TRBV20-1 with TRBJ1-5; the D is unclear. V lost 3 bases and J 0 bases, leaving 12 bases between the germline ends. The CDR3 covers 15 residues. The V gene's germline CDR1 is DFQATT and CDR2 SNEGSKA (reference sequence). CDR3 region: CSASAWVYSNQPQHF. CDR3 coding DNA: TGCAGTGCTAGCGCTTGGGTATATAGCAATCAGCCCCAGCATTTT.

This clonotype turned up a few times. V and J are TRBV11-2 and TRBJ2-1; the match to TRBD2 covers 7 bases. Germline V gene data show CDR1 as SGHAT and CDR2 as FQNNGV. This CDR3 comprises 17 residues. V shed 1 base and J 3 bases; nucleotides not matched to a gene: 9. The CDR3 loop is CASSLGLAVRVYNEQFF. CDR3 coding DNA: TGTGCCAGCAGCTTAGGTCTAGCGGTGAGAGTCTACAATGAGCAGTTCTTC. Full variable domain (outside the CDR3, taken from reference TRBV11-2 and TRBJ2-1): EAGVAQSPRYKIIEKRQSVAFWCNPISGHATLYWYQQILGQGPKLLIQFQNNGVVDDSQLPKDRFSAERLKGVDSTLKIQPAKLEDSAVYLCASSLGLAVRVYNEQFFGPGTRLTVL.

The table lists this clonotype with many counts. The V and J genes are TRBV5-1 and TRBJ2-7; 8 bases map to TRBD2. The CDR3 totals 16 residues. V was clipped by 5 bases and J by 1 base; unmatched bases: 11. Germline V CDR1 and CDR2: SGHRS, YFSETQ. Here the CDR3 DNA reads TGCGCCAGCAGTCCCCCCCCGGGACTAGGATCCTACGAGCAGTACTTC. It specifies CASSPPPGLGSYEQYF. Combining the CDR3 with reference TRBV5-1 and TRBJ2-7 gives the whole variable domain KAGVTQTPRYLIKTRGQQVTLSCSPISGHRSVSWYQQTPGQGLQFLFEYFSETQRNKGNFPGRFSGRQFSNSRSEMNVSTLELGDSALYLCASSPPPGLGSYEQYFGPGTRLTVT.

This clonotype was counted between two and nine times. V and J are TRBV28 and TRBJ1-1; 8 bases are a match to TRBD1. V trimming: 4 bases; J trimming: 1 base; junction bases outside the gene matches: 17. The germline CDR1 and CDR2 sequences are MDHEN and SYDVKM. The length of the CDR3 is 19 residues. As DNA, the CDR3 is TGTGCCAGCAGTTACCCCCACCCGGACAGGGAGTTGGGGAACACTGAAGCTTTCTTT. Translated: CASSYPHPDRELGNTEAFF.

At least ten counts were recorded for this clonotype. V gene TRBV6-1 combines with J gene TRBJ2-1, with D maybe TRBD1 (7 bases). The germline gives CDR1 MNHNS, CDR2 SASEGT. The CDR3 runs 14 residues. V lost 2 bases and J lost 8, with 13 bases in between. The CDR3: CASSETGEVYEQFF. In DNA, the CDR3 is TGTGCCAGCAGTGAAACAGGGGAGGTCTATGAGCAGTTCTTC.

This clonotype was counted many times. This chain joins TRBV30 and TRBJ2-1; 8 bases align to TRBD1. The CDR3 totals 14 residues. Germline lookup yields CDR1 GTSNPN and CDR2 SVGIG (reference sequence). V lost 1 base to trimming and J lost 3 bases; unmatched junction nucleotides: 2. CDR3 bases: TGTGCCTGGAGTGCTGGGACAGGCTACAATGAGCAGTTCTTC. Protein: CAWSAGTGYNEQFF.

The chain is built from TRBV7-2 and TRBJ2-5, with D possibly matching TRBD2 (7 bases). The CDR3 length is 18 residues. Trimming cost V 0 bases and J 1 base, with 18 bases left between them. Germline CDR1 and CDR2: SGHTA and FQGNSA. CDR3 nucleotides: TGTGCCAGCAGCTTAGCGGGGGGGGCAGGGACCATCCAAGAGACCCAGTACTTC. This translates into CASSLAGGAGTIQETQYF.

In this sample, this clonotype turned up many times. The gene calls are TRBV6-5 and TRBJ2-1; no clear D gene. The V end was cut by 3 bases, the J end by 8 bases, with 17 bases between. Germline CDR1 and CDR2: MNHEY and SVGAGI. The CDR3 is 15 residues long. The CDR3 loop is CASSYFPAISDEQFF. The CDR3 nucleotides are TGTGCCAGCAGTTATTTCCCGGCGATTTCGGATGAGCAGTTCTTC.

This clonotype came up many times. This chain links TRBV7-9 with TRBJ2-1; 9 bases line up with TRBD2. The CDR3 is 18 amino acids. Per germline, CDR1 SEHNR and CDR2 FQNEAQ (reference sequence). Trimming removed 0 bases from V and 1 base from J; junction bases left unmatched: 7. CDR3 residues: CASSLADGGRGSYNEQFF. Here the CDR3 DNA reads TGTGCCAGCAGCTTAGCGGACGGCGGGAGGGGTTCCTACAATGAGCAGTTCTTC.

Concerning this clonotype itself: A much bigger clone sits one base away, suggesting this may be a read error. The genes are TRBV3-1 and TRBJ2-7; 12 positions agree with TRBD2. V was clipped by 4 bases and J by 2 bases; unmatched bases: 6. This CDR3 comprises 16 residues. Germline V CDR1 and CDR2: LGHDT, YNNKEL (reference sequence). CDR3 sequence (DNA): TGTGCCAGCAGCCCAGCCGGACTAGCGGGAACCTACGAGCAGTACTTC. Its translation: CASSPAGLAGTYEQYF.